This entry concerns a single TCR beta chain. Its antigen remains unknown. The data were taken from a study of blood T cells in healthy people across ages. General study results and limits: Older individuals had lower TCR beta diversity per million T cells (the decline was roughly linear).

Through a sample-barcoded 5' primer and a J-beta primer mix, a second PCR was run for roughly 6 to 12 cycles. Through a template-switch adaptor with 12 random nucleotides, each cDNA molecule received a tag. Each CDR3 protein is one row after TCRdb ran MiXCR on the 5' RACE reads. Of around 650,000 distinct CDR3 sequences in the sample, around 41% were seen once. Peripheral blood samples of 9 to 10 milliliters were drawn from each donor. A minimum of 5.5 micrograms of total RNA was extracted per sample. This clonotype was obtained from a man older than 75 in good health. What was sequenced was blood.

The CDR3 bases are TGTGCCAGCAGCCAGGAGACAGGGACTGGGGCCAACGTCCTGACTTTC. This translates into CASSQETGTGANVLTF. This chain uses TRBV14 with TRBJ2-6; TRBD1 agrees at 7 bases. Germline V gene lookup returns CDR1 SGHDN and CDR2 FVKESK. V dropped 3 bases and J dropped 2; count of bases not matched to a gene: 4. The CDR3 spans 16 residues.